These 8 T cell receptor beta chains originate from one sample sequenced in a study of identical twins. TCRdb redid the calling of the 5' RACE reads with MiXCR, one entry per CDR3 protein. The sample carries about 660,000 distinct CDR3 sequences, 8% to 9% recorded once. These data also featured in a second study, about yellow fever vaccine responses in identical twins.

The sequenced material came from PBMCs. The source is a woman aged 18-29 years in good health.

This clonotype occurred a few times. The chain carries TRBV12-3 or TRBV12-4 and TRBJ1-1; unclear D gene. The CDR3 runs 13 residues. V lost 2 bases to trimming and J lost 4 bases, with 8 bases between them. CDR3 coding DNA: TGTGCCAGCAGTTTATTAGAGGGCACTGAAGCTTTCTTT. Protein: CASSLLEGTEAFF.

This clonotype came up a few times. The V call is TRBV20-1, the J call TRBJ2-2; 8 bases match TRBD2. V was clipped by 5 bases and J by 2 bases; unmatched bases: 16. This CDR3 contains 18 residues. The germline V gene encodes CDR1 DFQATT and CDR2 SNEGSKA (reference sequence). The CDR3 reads CSAAQPGLEDSNTGELFF. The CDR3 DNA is TGCAGTGCTGCGCAACCGGGACTAGAAGACTCAAACACCGGGGAGCTGTTTTTT.

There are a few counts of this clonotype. CDR3 sequence: CASITGAEVGELFF. DNA for the CDR3: TGTGCCAGCATAACCGGGGCGGAGGTCGGGGAGCTGTTTTTT. The chain links TRBV2 to TRBJ2-2; D is possibly TRBD1 or TRBD2 (5 bases each). Germline V gene data show CDR1 as SNHLY and CDR2 as FYNNEI. The CDR3 runs to 14 residues. V was pared by 7 bases and J by 7 bases, with 16 bases between.

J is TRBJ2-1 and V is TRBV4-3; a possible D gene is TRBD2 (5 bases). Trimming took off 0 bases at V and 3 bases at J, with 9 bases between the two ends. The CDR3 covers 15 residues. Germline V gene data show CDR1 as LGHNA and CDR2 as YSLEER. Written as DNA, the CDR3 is TGCGCCAGCAGCCAAGATGGACTTTACTACAATGAGCAGTTCTTC. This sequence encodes CASSQDGLYYNEQFF.

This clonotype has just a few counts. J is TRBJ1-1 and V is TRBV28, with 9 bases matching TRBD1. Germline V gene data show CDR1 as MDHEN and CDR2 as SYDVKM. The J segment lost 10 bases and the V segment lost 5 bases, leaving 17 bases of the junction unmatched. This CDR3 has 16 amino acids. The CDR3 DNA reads TGTGCCAGCAGTCGACCTCTCGGACAGGGGAGGTTGGGAGCTTTCTTT. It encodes CASSRPLGQGRLGAFF. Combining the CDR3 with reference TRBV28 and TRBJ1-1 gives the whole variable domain DVKVTQSSRYLVKRTGEKVFLECVQDMDHENMFWYRQDPGLGLRLIYFSYDVKMKEKGDIPEGYSVSREKKERFSLILESASTNQTSMYLCASSRPLGQGRLGAFFGQGTRLTVV.

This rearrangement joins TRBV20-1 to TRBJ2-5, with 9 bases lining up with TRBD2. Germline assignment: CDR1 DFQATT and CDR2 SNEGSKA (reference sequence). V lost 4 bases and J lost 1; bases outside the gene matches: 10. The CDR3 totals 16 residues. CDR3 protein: CSAKRLAEPSQETQYF. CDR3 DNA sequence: TGCAGTGCTAAAAGACTAGCGGAGCCGTCCCAAGAGACCCAGTACTTC.

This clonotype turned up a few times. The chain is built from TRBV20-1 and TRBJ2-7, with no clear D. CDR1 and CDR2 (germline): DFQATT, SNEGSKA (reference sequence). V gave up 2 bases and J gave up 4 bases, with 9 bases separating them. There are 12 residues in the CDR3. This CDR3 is CSARRDGYEQYF. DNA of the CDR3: TGCAGTGCTAGACGCGACGGATACGAGCAGTACTTC.

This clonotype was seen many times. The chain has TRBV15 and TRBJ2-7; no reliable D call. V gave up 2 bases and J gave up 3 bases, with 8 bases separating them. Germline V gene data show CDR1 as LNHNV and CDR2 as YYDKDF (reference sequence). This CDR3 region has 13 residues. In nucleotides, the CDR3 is TGTGCCACCAGCAGAACCCCATACTACGAGCAGTACTTC. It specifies CATSRTPYYEQYF.